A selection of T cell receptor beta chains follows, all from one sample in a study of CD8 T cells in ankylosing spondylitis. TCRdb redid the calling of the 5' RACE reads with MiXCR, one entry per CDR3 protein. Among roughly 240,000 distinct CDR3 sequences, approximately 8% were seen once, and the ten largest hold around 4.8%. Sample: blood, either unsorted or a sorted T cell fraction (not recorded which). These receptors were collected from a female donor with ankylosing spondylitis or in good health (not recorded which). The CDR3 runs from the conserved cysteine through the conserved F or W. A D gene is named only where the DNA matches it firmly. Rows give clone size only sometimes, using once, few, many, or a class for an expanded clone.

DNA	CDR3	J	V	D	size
TGTGCCAGCAGCCAAGATGCAGATCAGCCCCAGCATTTT	CASSQDADQPQHF	TRBJ1-5	TRBV4-2	NA	many
TGTGCCAGCAGCTTACCGGAGGGGGGCTACCGTCGGGAGCAGTACTTC	CASSLPEGGYRREQYF	TRBJ2-7	TRBV12-3/TRBV12-4	NA	NA
TGTGCCAGCAGCGCTACTAGCGGCGGAGGAGCCAAAAACATTCAGTACTTC	CASSATSGGGAKNIQYF	TRBJ2-4	TRBV7-6	TRBD2	many
TGTGCCAGCAGCGCCTCTGGGGGCAGCAATCAGCCCCAGCATTTT	CASSASGGSNQPQHF	TRBJ1-5	TRBV7-9	NA	many
TGTGCCAGCAGCGCCCCCGATTTTGGAGCGGGAGGTGGGGATGAGCAGTTCTTC	CASSAPDFGAGGGDEQFF	TRBJ2-1	TRBV9	TRBD2	many
TGTGCCAGCAAAACGGGAGGGGACAATGAGCAGTTCTTC	CASKTGGDNEQFF	TRBJ2-1	TRBV12-3/TRBV12-4	TRBD2	many
TGTGCCACCTCAGAAGCGGGAAGGGATAGGTGGCAGTTCTTC	CATSEAGRDRWQFF	TRBJ2-1	TRBV12-3/TRBV12-4	TRBD2	many
TGTGCCAGAAATCAATGGGACGGCGGCTACACCTTC	CARNQWDGGYTF	TRBJ1-2	TRBV18	NA	NA
TGTGCCAGCAGTTGGGACTTCACAGATACGCAGTATTTT	CASSWDFTDTQYF	TRBJ2-3	TRBV6-2/TRBV6-3	NA	NA
TGCGCCAGCAGCCCGGTGACAGGGCTAGACGAGCAGTACTTC	CASSPVTGLDEQYF	TRBJ2-7	TRBV5-1	TRBD1	many
TGTGCCAGCAGTTTACCAGGAAACACTGAAGCTTTCTTT	CASSLPGNTEAFF	TRBJ1-1	TRBV27	NA	many
TGTGCCAGCAGTGAAGCGCGCGAATATGGCTACACCTTC	CASSEAREYGYTF	TRBJ1-2	TRBV2	NA	many
TGTGCCAGCAGCCCGGGACTAGCGAGGAACAACGAGCAGTACTTC	CASSPGLARNNEQYF	TRBJ2-7	TRBV7-2	TRBD2	many
TGCGCCAGCAGCCAAGAGGAGACTAGCGGCCAGATAACCTACGAGCAGTACTTC	CASSQEETSGQITYEQYF	TRBJ2-7	TRBV4-3	TRBD2	many
TGTGCCAGCAGCTTATGGACTGACTTACAGTTCTTC	CASSLWTDLQFF	TRBJ2-1	TRBV13	NA	many
TGTGCCAGTAGTATAGTGTCCGTCGGGGAGCTGTTTTTT	CASSIVSVGELFF	TRBJ2-2	TRBV19	NA	many
TGTGCCAGCAGGCTCACTAGCAACAAAGAGACCCAGTACTTC	CASRLTSNKETQYF	TRBJ2-5	TRBV27	NA	many
TGTGCCTGGAGTGGGGTAGCGGAGGGAGCCCAGTACTTC	CAWSGVAEGAQYF	TRBJ2-5	TRBV30	NA	many
TGTGCCAGCAGCCCGACAGGGAGGCAAGAGACCCAGTACTTC	CASSPTGRQETQYF	TRBJ2-5	TRBV7-2	NA	NA
TGTGCCAGCAGCCGAAGGTGGGACGGCCGTAATGAAAAACTGTTTTTT	CASSRRWDGRNEKLFF	TRBJ1-4	TRBV14	NA	many
TGTGCCAGCACCCTGAATCGGCCGGGACTAGCGGGAGGCACCGGGGAGCTGTTTTTT	CASTLNRPGLAGGTGELFF	TRBJ2-2	TRBV11-2	TRBD2	few
TGTGCCAGCTCAGAGAGGACAGGAAGAAAGGAGACCCAGTACTTC	CASSERTGRKETQYF	TRBJ2-5	TRBV18	TRBD1	few
TGTGCCAGCAGCACGGATGGCAGCAGCTTGGGGGGCTACACCTTC	CASSTDGSSLGGYTF	TRBJ1-2	TRBV7-2	NA	NA
TGTGCCAGCAGTTTAGCAGCGGCCGGGAATGAGCAGTTCTTC	CASSLAAAGNEQFF	TRBJ2-1	TRBV12-3/TRBV12-4	NA	many